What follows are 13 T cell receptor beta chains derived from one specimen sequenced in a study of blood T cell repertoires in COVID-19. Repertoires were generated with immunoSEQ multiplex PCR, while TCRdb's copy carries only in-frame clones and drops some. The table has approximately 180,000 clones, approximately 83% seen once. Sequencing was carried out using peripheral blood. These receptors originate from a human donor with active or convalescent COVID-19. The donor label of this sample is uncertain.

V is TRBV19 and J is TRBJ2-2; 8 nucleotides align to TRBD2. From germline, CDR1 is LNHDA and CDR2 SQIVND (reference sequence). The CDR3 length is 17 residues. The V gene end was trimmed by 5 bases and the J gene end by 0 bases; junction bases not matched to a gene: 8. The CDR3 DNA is TGTGCCAGTAGTTCATACGGACTAGCCTCGAACACCGGGGAGCTGTTTTTT. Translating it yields CASSSYGLASNTGELFF.

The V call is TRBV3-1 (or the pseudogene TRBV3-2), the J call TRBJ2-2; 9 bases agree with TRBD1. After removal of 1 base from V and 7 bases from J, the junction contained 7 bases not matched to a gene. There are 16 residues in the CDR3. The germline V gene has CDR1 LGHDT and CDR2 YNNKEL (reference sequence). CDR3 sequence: CASSQATGGAGGELFF. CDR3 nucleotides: TGTGCCAGCAGCCAAGCAACAGGGGGCGCGGGCGGGGAGCTGTTTTTT.

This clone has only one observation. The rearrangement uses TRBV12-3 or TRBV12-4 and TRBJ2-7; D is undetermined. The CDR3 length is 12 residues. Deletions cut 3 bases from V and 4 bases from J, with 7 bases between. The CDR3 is CASSFNLYEQYF. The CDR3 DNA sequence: TGTGCCAGCAGTTTTAACTTATACGAGCAGTACTTC.

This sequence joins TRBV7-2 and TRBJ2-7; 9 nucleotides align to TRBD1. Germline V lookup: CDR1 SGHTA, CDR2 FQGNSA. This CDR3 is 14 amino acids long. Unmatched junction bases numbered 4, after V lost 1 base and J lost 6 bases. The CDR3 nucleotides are TGTGCCAGCAGCTTAGAACAGGGGGCAACCGAGCAGTACTTC. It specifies CASSLEQGATEQYF. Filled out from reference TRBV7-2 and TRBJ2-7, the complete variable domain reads GAGVSQSPSNKVTEKGKDVELRCDPISGHTALYWYRQSLGQGLEFLIYFQGNSAPDKSGLPSDRFSAERTGGSVSTLTIQRTQQEDSAVYLCASSLEQGATEQYFGPGTRLTVT.

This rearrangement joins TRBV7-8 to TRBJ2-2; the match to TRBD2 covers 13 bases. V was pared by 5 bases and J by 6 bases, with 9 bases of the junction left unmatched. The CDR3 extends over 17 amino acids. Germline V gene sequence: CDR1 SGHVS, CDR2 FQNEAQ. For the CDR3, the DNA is TGTGCCAGCAGCCCCAGCGGACTAGCGGGAGTGTCCGGGGAGCTGTTTTTT. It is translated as CASSPSGLAGVSGELFF. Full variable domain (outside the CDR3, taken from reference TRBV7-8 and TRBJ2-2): GAGVSQSPRYKVAKRGQDVALRCDPISGHVSLFWYQQALGQGPEFLTYFQNEAQLDKSGLPSDRFFAERPEGSVSTLKIQRTQQEDSAVYLCASSPSGLAGVSGELFFGEGSRLTVL.

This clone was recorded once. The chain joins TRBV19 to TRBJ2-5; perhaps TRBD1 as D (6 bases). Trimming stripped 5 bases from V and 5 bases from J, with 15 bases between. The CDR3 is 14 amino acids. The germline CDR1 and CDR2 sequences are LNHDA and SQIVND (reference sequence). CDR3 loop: CASSPTGTMETQYF. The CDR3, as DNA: TGTGCCAGTAGTCCAACCGGGACAATGGAGACCCAGTACTTC.

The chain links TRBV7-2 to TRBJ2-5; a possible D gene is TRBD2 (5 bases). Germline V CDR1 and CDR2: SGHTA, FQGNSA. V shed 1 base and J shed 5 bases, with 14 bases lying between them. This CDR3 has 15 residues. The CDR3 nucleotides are TGTGCCAGCAGCTTAGGACCCGGGGAGAGGGAGACCCAGTACTTC. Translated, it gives CASSLGPGERETQYF.

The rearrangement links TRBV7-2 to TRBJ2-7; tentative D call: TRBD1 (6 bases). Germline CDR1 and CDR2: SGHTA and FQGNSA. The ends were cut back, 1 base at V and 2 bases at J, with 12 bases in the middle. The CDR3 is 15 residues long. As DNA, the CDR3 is TGTGCCAGCAGCTTAGGGACAGACTTACCCTACGAGCAGTACTTC. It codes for CASSLGTDLPYEQYF.

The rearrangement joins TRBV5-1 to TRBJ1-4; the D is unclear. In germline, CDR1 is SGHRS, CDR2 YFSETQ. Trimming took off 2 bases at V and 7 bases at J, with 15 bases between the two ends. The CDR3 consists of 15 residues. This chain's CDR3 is CASSLSNPAIEKLFF. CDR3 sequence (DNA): TGCGCCAGCAGCTTAAGTAACCCTGCGATTGAAAAACTGTTTTTT.

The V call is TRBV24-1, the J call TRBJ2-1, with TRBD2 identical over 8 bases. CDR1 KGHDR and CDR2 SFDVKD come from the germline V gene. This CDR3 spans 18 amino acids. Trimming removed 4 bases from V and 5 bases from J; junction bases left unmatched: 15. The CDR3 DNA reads TGTGCCACCAGTGACCCGACCTTCACTAGCGGCAGACACAATGAGCAGTTCTTC. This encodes CATSDPTFTSGRHNEQFF.

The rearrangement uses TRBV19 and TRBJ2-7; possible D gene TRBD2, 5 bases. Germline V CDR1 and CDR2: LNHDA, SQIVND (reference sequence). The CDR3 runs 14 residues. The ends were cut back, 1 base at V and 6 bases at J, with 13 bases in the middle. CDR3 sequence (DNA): TGTGCCAGTAGTATAGCCGGGAACCCCTTCGAGCAGTACTTC. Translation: CASSIAGNPFEQYF.

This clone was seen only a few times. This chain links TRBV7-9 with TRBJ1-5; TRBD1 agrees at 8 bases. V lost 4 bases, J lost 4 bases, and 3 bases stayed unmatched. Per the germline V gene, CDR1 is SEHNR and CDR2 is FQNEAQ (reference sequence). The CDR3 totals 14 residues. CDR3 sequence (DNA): TGTGCCAGCAGCTCCGGGACAGGTAATCAGCCCCAGCATTTT. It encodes CASSSGTGNQPQHF.

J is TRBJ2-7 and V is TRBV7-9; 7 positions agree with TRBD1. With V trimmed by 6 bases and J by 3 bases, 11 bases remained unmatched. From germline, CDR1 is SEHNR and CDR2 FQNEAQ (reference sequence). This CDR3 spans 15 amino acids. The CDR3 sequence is CASSHFQGVFYEQYF. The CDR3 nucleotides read TGTGCCAGCAGTCATTTCCAGGGGGTTTTCTACGAGCAGTACTTC.